This is a list of T cell receptor beta chains from one sample in a study of blood T cell repertoires in COVID-19. Using immunoSEQ multiplex PCR, the repertoire was profiled, and TCRdb retains in-frame clones only, with some absent. This sample has 280,000 or so clones, with 70% to 90% found just once. Sequencing used peripheral blood. The receptors here all came from a man younger than 35 with active or convalescent COVID-19. The CDR3 runs from the conserved cysteine through the conserved F or W. Fields, in order: V gene, D gene, clone size, J gene, CDR3 protein, CDR3 DNA. D genes are given only for firm matches. A row's size may be missing; if present it is once, few, many or a size class.

TRBV15,.,.,TRBJ1-2,CATSRDYSQPLGPNYGYTF,TGTGCCACCAGCAGAGACTATTCCCAGCCCCTTGGGCCTAACTATGGCTACACCTTC
TRBV7-9,.,.,TRBJ2-7,CASSLDSAYEQYF,TGTGCCAGCAGCTTGGACAGTGCATACGAGCAGTACTTC
TRBV6-5,.,few,TRBJ1-2,CASKSHHYGYTF,TGTGCCAGCAAATCCCATCACTATGGCTACACCTTC
TRBV29-1,.,.,TRBJ1-1,CSVHDSLNAEAFF,TGCAGCGTCCACGACAGCCTCAACGCTGAAGCTTTCTTT
TRBV5-1,TRBD2,.,TRBJ2-3,CASSLETSGGATDTQYF,TGCGCCAGCAGCTTGGAGACTAGCGGGGGGGCCACAGATACGCAGTATTTT
TRBV21-1,.,.,TRBJ1-2,CASGGQGRDGYTF,TGTGCCAGCGGGGGACAGGGTCGGGATGGCTACACCTTC
TRBV5-1,.,.,TRBJ2-5,CASSSGEETQYF,TGCGCCAGCAGCTCGGGGGAAGAGACCCAGTACTTC
TRBV7-8,TRBD2,.,TRBJ2-1,CASSRQIAGASGHEQFF,TGTGCCAGCAGCCGCCAAATAGCGGGGGCTTCGGGCCATGAGCAGTTCTTC
TRBV6-1,TRBD1,once,TRBJ1-2,CASSENDRVGYTF,TGTGCCAGCAGTGAAAATGACAGGGTTGGCTACACCTTC
TRBV9,.,.,TRBJ1-3,CASSVDLSVSGNTIYF,TGTGCCAGCAGCGTAGATCTGTCGGTCTCTGGAAACACCATATATTTT
TRBV6-2/TRBV6-3,.,.,TRBJ2-5,CASSYASPPGTQYF,TGTGCCAGCAGTTACGCTAGCCCCCCCGGGACCCAGTACTTC
TRBV2,.,.,TRBJ1-5,CASSERSARGSNQPQHF,TGTGCCAGCAGTGAAAGGTCGGCCAGGGGAAGCAATCAGCCCCAGCATTTT
TRBV2,.,.,TRBJ1-1,CASRGRGWNTEAFF,TGTGCCAGCAGAGGGCGGGGATGGAACACTGAAGCTTTCTTT
TRBV19,.,.,TRBJ1-1,CASSIDMRGGGYTTEAFF,TGTGCCAGTAGTATAGATATGAGGGGAGGGGGATATACAACTGAAGCTTTCTTT
TRBV7-9,.,.,TRBJ1-1,CASRGDTTMNTEAFF,TGTGCCAGCAGGGGGGACACTACCATGAACACTGAAGCTTTCTTT
TRBV20-1,TRBD1,.,TRBJ1-1,CSASRTGGWGTEAFF,TGCAGTGCTAGTCGGACAGGGGGCTGGGGCACTGAAGCTTTCTTT
TRBV13,.,.,TRBJ2-5,CASSGGGRETQYF,TGTGCCAGCAGCGGGGGGGGCAGGGAGACCCAGTACTTC
TRBV7-2,.,few,TRBJ1-1,CASSLRGPGTEAFF,TGTGCCAGCAGCTTAAGAGGCCCCGGCACTGAAGCTTTCTTT
TRBV6-6,TRBD1,few,TRBJ1-5,CASRDRGQGQPQHF,TGTGCCAGCCGGGACAGGGGGCAAGGTCAGCCCCAGCATTTT
TRBV5-5,TRBD1,many,TRBJ1-3,CASTMGQNSGNTIYF,TGTGCCAGCACCATGGGACAGAACTCTGGAAACACCATATATTTT
TRBV15,TRBD2,.,TRBJ2-3,CATSGALSGGGTDTQYF,TGTGCCACCAGCGGCGCTCTTAGCGGGGGCGGCACAGATACGCAGTATTTT
TRBV24-1,.,.,TRBJ1-1,CATSGQMNTEAFF,TGTGCCACCAGTGGACAGATGAACACTGAAGCTTTCTTT
TRBV10-3,.,.,TRBJ1-1,CAISIMNTEAFF,TGTGCCATCAGCATCATGAACACTGAAGCTTTCTTT
TRBV7-6,TRBD2,.,TRBJ2-5,CASSLGLAGGTQETQYF,TGTGCCAGCAGCTTGGGACTAGCGGGGGGTACCCAAGAGACCCAGTACTTC
TRBV6-5,TRBD1,few,TRBJ1-5,CASRGQGKEPQHF,TGTGCCAGCAGGGGACAGGGGAAAGAGCCCCAGCATTTT
TRBV7-2,TRBD2,once,TRBJ2-2,CASSRELAGNTGELFF,TGTGCCAGCAGCCGGGAACTAGCGGGGAACACCGGGGAGCTGTTTTTT
TRBV29-1,TRBD1,.,TRBJ1-1,CSVQPTGGTEAFF,TGCAGCGTCCAACCGACAGGGGGCACTGAAGCTTTCTTT
TRBV4-1,.,few,TRBJ1-1,CASSQLMGLYTEAFF,TGCGCCAGCAGCCAGCTTATGGGGCTTTACACTGAAGCTTTCTTT
TRBV6-6,TRBD2,.,TRBJ2-5,CASSPPGLAGELTQYF,TGTGCCAGCAGTCCCCCTGGACTAGCGGGGGAATTGACCCAGTACTTC
TRBV6-2/TRBV6-3,TRBD1,.,TRBJ1-2,CASSYDPGQEHYGYTF,TGTGCCAGCAGTTATGATCCGGGACAGGAACACTATGGCTACACCTTC
TRBV5-4,.,.,TRBJ2-4,CASSSDRLAKNIQYF,TGTGCCAGCAGCTCGGACAGATTAGCCAAAAACATTCAGTACTTC
TRBV3-1/TRBV3-2,TRBD1,few,TRBJ1-2,CASSQVLGTEANYGYTF,TGTGCCAGCAGCCAAGTTCTCGGGACAGAAGCTAACTATGGCTACACCTTC
TRBV13,TRBD1,.,TRBJ1-2,CASSSPWTGGSNYGYTF,TGTGCCAGCAGCTCCCCCTGGACAGGGGGATCTAACTATGGCTACACCTTC
TRBV5-1,.,once,TRBJ2-7,CASSLDTGGYYEQYF,TGCGCCAGCAGCTTGGATACTGGCGGCTACTACGAGCAGTACTTC
TRBV6-5,TRBD1,.,TRBJ1-2,CASTIQTGYNYGYTF,TGTGCCAGCACTATACAGACAGGGTACAACTATGGCTACACCTTC
TRBV6-1,.,once,TRBJ2-4,CASSELVRATAKNIQYF,TGTGCCAGCAGTGAACTTGTAAGAGCCACGGCCAAAAACATTCAGTACTTC
TRBV19,TRBD2,.,TRBJ2-2,CASSTTSGGAAGELFF,TGTGCCAGTAGTACGACTAGCGGGGGGGCCGCCGGGGAGCTGTTTTTT
TRBV5-6,TRBD1,.,TRBJ1-2,CASSLGDREANYGYTF,TGTGCCAGCAGCTTGGGTGACAGGGAGGCTAACTATGGCTACACCTTC
TRBV3-1/TRBV3-2,.,once,TRBJ1-6,CASSQDVVTPLHF,TGTGCCAGCAGCCAAGATGTAGTAACACCCCTCCACTTT
TRBV6-1,TRBD2,.,TRBJ2-3,CASSEVPSASGGTDTQYF,TGTGCCAGCAGTGAAGTACCCTCGGCTAGCGGGGGTACAGATACGCAGTATTTT
TRBV7-9,.,.,TRBJ2-7,CASSFSYEQYF,TGTGCCAGCAGCTTCAGCTACGAGCAGTACTTC
TRBV2,.,.,TRBJ1-5,CASRQLNQPQHF,TGTGCCAGCAGACAGCTCAATCAGCCCCAGCATTTT
TRBV11-2,.,once,TRBJ1-2,CVAGAENYGYTF,TGTGTGGCAGGGGCTGAGAACTATGGCTACACCTTC
TRBV5-4,TRBD1,.,TRBJ1-2,CASSATGSYGYTF,TGTGCCAGCAGCGCGACAGGGAGCTATGGCTACACCTTC